This passage covers 9 T cell receptor beta chains from one sample sequenced in a study of T cell responses to AZD1222 COVID-19 vaccine. Libraries were prepared by immunoSEQ multiplex PCR; TCRdb keeps only in-frame clonotypes and omits some of them. The table lists 100,000 to 150,000 clones, roughly 90% of them singletons, with around 14% in the top ten. The source was peripheral blood, collected on day 0 of AZD1222 vaccination. All receptors come from an adult in good health.

The rearrangement uses TRBV3-1 (or the pseudogene TRBV3-2) and TRBJ2-2, with a tentative D call TRBD1 (5 bases). CDR1 and CDR2 from the germline V gene are LGHDT and YNNKEL (reference sequence). The CDR3 totals 17 residues. V lost 5 bases and J lost 3, with 19 bases in between. CDR3 DNA sequence: TGTGCCAGCAGCTTACCCACTTTAGGCAGGGACACCGGGGAGCTGTTTTTT. Protein: CASSLPTLGRDTGELFF.

This clone was recorded once. V usage is TRBV4-1 and J usage is TRBJ2-5; D perhaps matches TRBD2 (5 bases). V lost 1 base and J lost 0, with 6 bases in between. The CDR3 length is 14 residues. Germline V gene lookup returns CDR1 MGHRA and CDR2 YSYEKL. CDR3 protein: CASSQVAYQETQYF. CDR3 DNA: TGCGCCAGCAGCCAAGTAGCGTACCAAGAGACCCAGTACTTC.

This chain joins TRBV27 and TRBJ2-1; D may be TRBD2 (6 bases). Germline V lookup: CDR1 MNHEY, CDR2 SMNVEV (reference sequence). The CDR3 runs 14 residues. The V end lost 5 bases, the J end lost 10 bases, and 18 bases lay between the germline ends. The DNA for the CDR3 is TGTGCCAGCAGTATGGCTAGCGCAGAGGGAGAGCAGTTCTTC. Its protein is CASSMASAEGEQFF.

This CDR3 is CASSVEWGLAGEGNIQYF. The DNA for the CDR3 is TGTGCCAGCAGCGTAGAATGGGGACTAGCGGGAGAGGGAAACATTCAGTACTTC. This chain uses TRBV9 with TRBJ2-4; 14 positions match TRBD2. The CDR3 is made up of 18 amino acids. The V gene's germline CDR1 is SGDLS and CDR2 YYNGEE. The ends lost 0 bases at V and 6 bases at J; junction bases unmatched: 8.

The chain recombines TRBV2 with TRBJ2-1; D might be TRBD1 (5 bases). The V gene lost 6 bases and the J gene lost 9 bases, with 12 bases spanning the gap. The length of the CDR3 is 12 residues. From germline, CDR1 is SNHLY and CDR2 FYNNEI. Written as DNA, the CDR3 is TGTGCCAGCAGCCAAGGGGTCGCTGAGCAGTTCTTC. As protein: CASSQGVAEQFF.

The chain combines TRBV7-2 with TRBJ2-3, with 8 bases aligning to TRBD2. CDR1 is SGHTA, CDR2 FQGNSA, per germline. The CDR3 runs 14 residues. The V gene end was trimmed by 5 bases and the J gene end by 4 bases; junction bases not matched to a gene: 5. CDR3 residues: CASSPGTSPDTQYF. The CDR3 nucleotides are TGTGCCAGCAGCCCGGGGACTAGTCCAGATACGCAGTATTTT.

This chain joins TRBV6-2 or TRBV6-3 and TRBJ1-1; 8 bases are a match to TRBD1. This CDR3 has 17 amino acids. Germline lookup yields CDR1 MNHEY and CDR2 SVGEGT. After removal of 0 bases from V and 4 bases from J, the junction contained 10 bases not matched to a gene. CDR3 coding DNA: TGTGCCAGCAGTTACTCATGGGACAGGTATATGGGCACTGAAGCTTTCTTT. Translated, it gives CASSYSWDRYMGTEAFF.

The V and J genes are TRBV10-2 and TRBJ1-5; TRBD1 aligns across 9 bases. The CDR3 is 17 amino acids. With V trimmed by 2 bases and J by 2 bases, 7 bases remained unmatched. CDR1 is WSHSY, CDR2 SAAADI, per germline. CDR3 protein: CASSEAGTGRGNQPQHF. CDR3 coding DNA: TGCGCCAGCAGTGAGGCCGGGACAGGGAGAGGCAATCAGCCCCAGCATTTT.

The V gene is TRBV4-3, the J gene TRBJ1-3; D gene unclear. CDR3 length: 16 residues. Germline lookup yields CDR1 LGHNA and CDR2 YSLEER. Deletions cut 0 bases from V and 4 bases from J, with 13 bases between. The CDR3 region is CASSQDTGLGGNTIYF. For the CDR3, the DNA is TGCGCCAGCAGCCAAGATACGGGTCTTGGAGGAAACACCATATATTTT.